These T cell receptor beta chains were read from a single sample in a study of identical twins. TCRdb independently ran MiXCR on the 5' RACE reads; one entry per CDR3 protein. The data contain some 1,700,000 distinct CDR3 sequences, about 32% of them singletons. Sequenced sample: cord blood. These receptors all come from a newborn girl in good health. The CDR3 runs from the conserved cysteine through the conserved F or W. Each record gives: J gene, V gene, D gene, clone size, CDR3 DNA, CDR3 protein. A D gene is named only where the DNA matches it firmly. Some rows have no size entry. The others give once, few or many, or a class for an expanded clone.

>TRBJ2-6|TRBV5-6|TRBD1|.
TGTGCCAGCAGCCGCCGGGACAGGGGTTCTGGGGCCAACGTCCTGACTTTC
CASSRRDRGSGANVLTF
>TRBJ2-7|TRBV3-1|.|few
TGTGCCAGCAGCCAAGGGGCGACCCTCTACGAGCAGTACTTC
CASSQGATLYEQYF
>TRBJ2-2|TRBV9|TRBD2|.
TGTGCCAGCAGCGTAACTAGCGGGATCACCGGGGAGCTGTTTTTT
CASSVTSGITGELFF
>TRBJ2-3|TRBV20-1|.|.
TGCAGTGCTGTATCCCCGGTCTTGGCGCAGTATTTT
CSAVSPVLAQYF
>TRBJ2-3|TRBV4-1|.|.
TGCGCCAGCAGCCCAGGGGGGTACGATACGCAGTATTTT
CASSPGGYDTQYF
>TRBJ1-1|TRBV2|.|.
TGTGCCTGCGGACAGCCCTCACTTAAAGCTTTCTTT
CACGQPSLKAFF
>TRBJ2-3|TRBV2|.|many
TGTGCCAGCAGTGAGTGGAGAGATACGCAGTATTTT
CASSEWRDTQYF
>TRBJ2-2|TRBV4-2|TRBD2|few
TGTGCCAGCAGCCAAATTGAGCGGGGCGGCGGGGAGCTGTTTTTT
CASSQIERGGGELFF
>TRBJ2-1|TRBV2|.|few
TGTGCCAGCAAGGGAGAGGGGCTGGCTAGCGCTCTAGGGTTCTTC
CASKGEGLASALGFF
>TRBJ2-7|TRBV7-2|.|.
TGTGCCAGCAGCTTAGAGGGGAGGGGGACCTACGAGCAGTACTTC
CASSLEGRGTYEQYF
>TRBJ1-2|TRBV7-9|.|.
TGTGCCAGCAGCTTAGGGCCGACAGGACCGAATAACTGTGGCTACACCTTC
CASSLGPTGPNNCGYTF
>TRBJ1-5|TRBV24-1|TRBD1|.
TGTGCCACCAGTGCCGCAACAGGGGGCAATCAGCCCCAGCATTTT
CATSAATGGNQPQHF
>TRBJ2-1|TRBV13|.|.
TGTGCCAGCAGCTCCCTTCTCAATGAGCAGTTCTTC
CASSSLLNEQFF
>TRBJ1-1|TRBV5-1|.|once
TGCGCCAGCGGCTTGACACGGGCCAGGAACACTGAAGCTTTCTTT
CASGLTRARNTEAFF
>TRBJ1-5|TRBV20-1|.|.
TGCAGTGCTAGCCCTCGGGGGATGCAGCCCCAGCATTTT
CSASPRGMQPQHF
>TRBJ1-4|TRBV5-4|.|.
TGTGCCAGCAGCTCGAAGGGTCCGGGGGGTGGCGAAAAACTGTTTTTT
CASSSKGPGGGEKLFF
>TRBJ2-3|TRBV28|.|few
TGTGCCTCGAGGGACCTCCGAACGCAGTATTTT
CASRDLRTQYF
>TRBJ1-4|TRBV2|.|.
TGTGCCAGCAGAAACAATGAAAAACTGTTTTTT
CASRNNEKLFF
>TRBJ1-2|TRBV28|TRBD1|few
TGTGCCAGCAGTTTGGGACAGCAACGGGGCTACACCTTC
CASSLGQQRGYTF
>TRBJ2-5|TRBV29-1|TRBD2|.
TGCAGCGTTGGAGGACCGGGAGGAGAGACCCAGTACTTC
CSVGGPGGETQYF
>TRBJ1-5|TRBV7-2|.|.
TGTGCCAGCAGCTTGACAAACAATCAGCCCCAGCATTTT
CASSLTNNQPQHF
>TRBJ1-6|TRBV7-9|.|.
TGTGCCAGCAGCTTAAAGAGCTCCTATAATTCACCCCTCCACTTT
CASSLKSSYNSPLHF
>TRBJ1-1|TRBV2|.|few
TGTGCCAGCAGTGAAGCGCGTCGGAGGGGCACTGAAGCTTTCTTT
CASSEARRRGTEAFF
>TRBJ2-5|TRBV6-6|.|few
TGTGCCGGCAGTTATTCTCGCGAGACCCAGTACTTC
CAGSYSRETQYF
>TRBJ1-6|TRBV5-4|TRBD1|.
TGTGCCAGCAGCCCCAGCCACAGGGGTTCATATTCACCCCTCCACTTT
CASSPSHRGSYSPLHF
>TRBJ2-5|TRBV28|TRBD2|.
TGTGCCAGCAGTTTTCCGGGACTAGTCAGGAATGAGCAGTACTTC
CASSFPGLVRNEQYF
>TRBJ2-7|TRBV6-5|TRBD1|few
TGTGCCAGAAGACGCACAGGGGTCTACCACGAGCAGTACTTC
CARRRTGVYHEQYF
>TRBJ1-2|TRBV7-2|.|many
TGTGCCAGCAGCTTAATTAGGGATAACTATGGCTACACCTTC
CASSLIRDNYGYTF
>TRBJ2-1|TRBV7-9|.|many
TGTGCCAGCAGCTTAGGTGAGCAGTTCTTC
CASSLGEQFF
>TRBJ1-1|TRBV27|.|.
TGTGCCAGCAGTCACCCACAGGGGAACACTGAAGCTTTCTTT
CASSHPQGNTEAFF
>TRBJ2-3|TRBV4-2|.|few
TGTGCCAGCAGCCACACGGGGGGCAGACCTAGCACAGATACGCAGTATTTT
CASSHTGGRPSTDTQYF
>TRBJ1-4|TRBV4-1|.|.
TGCGCCAGCAGCCATTCACCCGAGGGGGGAGGTTTCGAAAAACTGTTTTTT
CASSHSPEGGGFEKLFF
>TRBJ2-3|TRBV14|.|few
TGTGCCAGCAGCCAAAACCGCAATACGCAGTATTTT
CASSQNRNTQYF
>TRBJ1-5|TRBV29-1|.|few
TGCAGCGTTGTTCTGGACAGACATAGCAATCAGCCCCAGCATTTT
CSVVLDRHSNQPQHF
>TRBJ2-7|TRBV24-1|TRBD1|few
TGTGCCACCAGTTCGGACAGGGGCGGGAATTACGAGCAGTACTTC
CATSSDRGGNYEQYF
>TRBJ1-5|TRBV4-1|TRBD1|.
TGCGCCAGCAGCCAAGCAAGGGACAGGGGGCAGCCCCAGCATTTT
CASSQARDRGQPQHF
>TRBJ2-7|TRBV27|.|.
TGTGCCAGCAGAGGTCAGTTTCCCTACGAGCAGTACTTC
CASRGQFPYEQYF
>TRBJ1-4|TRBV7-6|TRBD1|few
TGTGCCAGCAGCTTAGCGGAATTGACAGGGGGGGAAAAACTGTTTTTT
CASSLAELTGGEKLFF
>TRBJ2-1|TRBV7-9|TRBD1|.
TGTGCCAGCAGCTTAACCGGACAGGGGTACAATGAGCAGTTCTTC
CASSLTGQGYNEQFF
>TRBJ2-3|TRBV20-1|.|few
TGCAGTTTCCGCACAGGAGCGACAGATACGCAGTATTTT
CSFRTGATDTQYF
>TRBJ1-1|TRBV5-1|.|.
TGCGCCAGCAGCTTGGAGGTTCCCAGCACTGAAGCTTTCTTT
CASSLEVPSTEAFF
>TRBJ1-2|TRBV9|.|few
TGTGCCAGCAGCCCCCACACGGGCGGAGACTATGGCTACACCTTC
CASSPHTGGDYGYTF
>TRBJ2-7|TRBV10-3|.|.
TGTGCCATCGGCGTCCAATCCTCTCAATACGAGCAGTACTTC
CAIGVQSSQYEQYF
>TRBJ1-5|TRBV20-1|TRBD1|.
TGCAGTGTGGGGTGGGGCAGGGGGCTCAATCAGCCCCAGCATTTT
CSVGWGRGLNQPQHF
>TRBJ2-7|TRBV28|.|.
TGTGCCAGCAGTTTAAAACAGACGACAAGAGGGTACGAGCAGTACTTC
CASSLKQTTRGYEQYF
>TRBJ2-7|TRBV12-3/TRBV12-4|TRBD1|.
TGTGCCAGCAGCACCCCGACCGGGACAGGCTATAGAGATGAGCAGTACTTC
CASSTPTGTGYRDEQYF
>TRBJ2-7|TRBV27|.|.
TGTGCCAGCAGGGAAGCAGGGGCGGGGTACGAGCAGTACTTC
CASREAGAGYEQYF
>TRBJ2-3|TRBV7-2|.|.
TGTGCCAGCAGCTTATCTGGGGCGGGCTGGGATACGCAGTATTTT
CASSLSGAGWDTQYF
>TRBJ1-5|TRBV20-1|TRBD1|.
TGCAGTGCTAGTGTCCGGACAGGGGGTTATCAGCCCCAGCATTTT
CSASVRTGGYQPQHF
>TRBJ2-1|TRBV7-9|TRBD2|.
TGTGCCAGCAGCTTGAGTAAGACTAGCGGGAGCTACAATGAGCAGTTCTTC
CASSLSKTSGSYNEQFF
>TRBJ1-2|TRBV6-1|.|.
TGTGCCAGCGCCTCGGAGCTACGGGGCTATGGCTACACCTTC
CASASELRGYGYTF
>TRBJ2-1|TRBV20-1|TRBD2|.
TGCAGTGCTAGAACGGGACTAGTAAACAATGAGCAGTTCTTC
CSARTGLVNNEQFF
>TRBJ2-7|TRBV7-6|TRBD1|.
TGTGCCAGCAGCTTAGAGGGGGCCGGGACAGGGATAAGCGAGCAGTACTTC
CASSLEGAGTGISEQYF
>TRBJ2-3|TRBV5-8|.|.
TGTGCCAGCAGCTTGGCGGTCCTAGCGTCTAACACAGATACGCAGTATTTT
CASSLAVLASNTDTQYF
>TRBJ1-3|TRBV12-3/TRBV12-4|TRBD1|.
TGTGCCAGCAGGCCCGGGACAGGGGTCGGAAACACCATATATTTT
CASRPGTGVGNTIYF
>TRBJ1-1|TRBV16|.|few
TGTGCCAGCAGCCCCCAGGGGAAGGCTTTCTTT
CASSPQGKAFF
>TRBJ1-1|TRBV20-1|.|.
TGCAGTGCTAGGTCTTATTTGAACACTGAAGCTTTCTTT
CSARSYLNTEAFF
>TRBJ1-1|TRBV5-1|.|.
TGCGCCAGCAGCCTAGGACACCATAACACTGAAGCTTTCTTT
CASSLGHHNTEAFF
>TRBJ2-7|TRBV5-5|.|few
TGTGCCAGCAGCCAACTCGGGGGTACCTACGAGCAGTACTTC
CASSQLGGTYEQYF
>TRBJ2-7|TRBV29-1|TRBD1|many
TGCAGCGTAGATACAGGGGCCTACGAGCAGTACTTC
CSVDTGAYEQYF